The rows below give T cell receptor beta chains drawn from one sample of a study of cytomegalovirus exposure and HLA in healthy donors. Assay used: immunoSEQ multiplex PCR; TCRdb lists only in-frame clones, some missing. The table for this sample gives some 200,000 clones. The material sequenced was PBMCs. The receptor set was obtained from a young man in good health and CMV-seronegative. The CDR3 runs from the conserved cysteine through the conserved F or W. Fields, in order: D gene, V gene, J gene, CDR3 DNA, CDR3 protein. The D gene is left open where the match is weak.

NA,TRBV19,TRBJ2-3,TGTGCCAGTAGTACGACTCAGAGCACAGATACGCAGTATTTT,CASSTTQSTDTQYF
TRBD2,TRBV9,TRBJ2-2,TGTGCCAGCAGCCCTACTAGACTAGCGGGGGCCCCAAACACCGGGGAGCTGTTTTTT,CASSPTRLAGAPNTGELFF
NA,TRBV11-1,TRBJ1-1,TGTGCCAGCAGTTTGTCTCTGGGGGGGAGCACTGAAGCTTTCTTT,CASSLSLGGSTEAFF
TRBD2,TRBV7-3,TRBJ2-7,TGTGCCAGCAGCTTAATCGGACTAGCGACCCGTGGAGACGAGCAGTACTTC,CASSLIGLATRGDEQYF
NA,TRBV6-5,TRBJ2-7,TGTGCCAGCAGTTACTCGCGGGTGGAGGGCTACGAGCAGTACTTC,CASSYSRVEGYEQYF
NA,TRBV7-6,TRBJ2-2,TGTGCCAGCAGTAGAGGGAAATCGGGGGAGCTGTTTTTT,CASSRGKSGELFF
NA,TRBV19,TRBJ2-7,TGTGCCAGTAGTCGAAGACAGGTCACTCAGCTCTACGAGCAGTACTTC,CASSRRQVTQLYEQYF
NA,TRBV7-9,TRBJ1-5,TGTGCCAGCAGCTTGTCGGGGTACAATTATAGCAATCAGCCCCAGCATTTT,CASSLSGYNYSNQPQHF
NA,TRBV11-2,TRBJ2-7,TGTGCCAGCAGCTTAGCCCTCCTGTCTGTCGAGCAGTACTTC,CASSLALLSVEQYF
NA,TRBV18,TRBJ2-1,TGTGCCAGCCTTACCACCGAGGGGGCGGGGAATGAGCAGTTCTTC,CASLTTEGAGNEQFF
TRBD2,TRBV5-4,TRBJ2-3,TGTGCCAGCACCCCGGGGGGTAGCGGGGGGGCCCTAGATACGCAGTATTTT,CASTPGGSGGALDTQYF
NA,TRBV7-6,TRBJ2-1,TGTGCCAGCAGCTTAGGGACTGACAATGAGCAGTTCTTC,CASSLGTDNEQFF
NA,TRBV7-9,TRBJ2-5,TGTGCCAGCAGCTTAGATTCGGCGGTACAAGAGACCCAGTACTTC,CASSLDSAVQETQYF
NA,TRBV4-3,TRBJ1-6,TGCGCCAGCAGCCAAGAAAGGGAGCTGGATTCACCCCTCCACTTT,CASSQERELDSPLHF
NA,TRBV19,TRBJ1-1,TGTGCCAGCTACAGGGAGTTGGGCACTGAAGCTTTCTTT,CASYRELGTEAFF
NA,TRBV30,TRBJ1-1,TGTGCCTGGAGTGCACAGGTGAACACTGAAGCTTTCTTT,CAWSAQVNTEAFF
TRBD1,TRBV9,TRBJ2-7,TGTGCCAGCAGCCCAGGACAGGGGGCGAGAGAGCAGTACTTC,CASSPGQGAREQYF
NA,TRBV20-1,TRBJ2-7,TGCAGTGCCCGGGACACTTACGAGCAGTACTTC,CSARDTYEQYF
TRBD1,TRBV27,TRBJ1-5,TGTGCCAGCAGTTTAAAGTCTGACGGCGGGACAGTGAATCAGCCCCAGCATTTT,CASSLKSDGGTVNQPQHF
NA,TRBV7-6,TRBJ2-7,TGTGCCAGCAGCTTAGATCAGTACGAGCAGTACTTC,CASSLDQYEQYF
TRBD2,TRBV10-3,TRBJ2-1,TGTGCCATCAGTGCAATAGCGGGGACCTACAATGAGCAGTTCTTC,CAISAIAGTYNEQFF
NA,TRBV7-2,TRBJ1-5,TGTGCCAGCAGCGTAAATAGCAATCAGCCCCAGCATTTT,CASSVNSNQPQHF
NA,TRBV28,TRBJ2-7,TGTGCCAGCAGTTGGCCCGGACTGGGCGACGAGCAGTACTTC,CASSWPGLGDEQYF
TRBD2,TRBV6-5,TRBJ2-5,TGTGCCAGCAGTTACGGCTGGGAGGGACGCCAAGAGACCCAGTACTTC,CASSYGWEGRQETQYF
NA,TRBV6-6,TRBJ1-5,TGTGCCAGCAGTTCCCCCCAGGGAAATCAGCCCCAGCATTTT,CASSSPQGNQPQHF
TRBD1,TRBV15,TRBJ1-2,TGTGCCACCGGTGGTCGGGACAGGTCCTTCTATGGCTACACCTTC,CATGGRDRSFYGYTF
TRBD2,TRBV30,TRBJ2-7,TGTGCCTGGAGCTGGACTAGCGGGACGGAAGAGCAGTACTTC,CAWSWTSGTEEQYF
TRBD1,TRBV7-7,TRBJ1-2,TGTGCCAGCAGCCCGGGACAGGGATCTGGCTACACCTTC,CASSPGQGSGYTF
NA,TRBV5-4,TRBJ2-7,TGTGCCAGCAGTTGGGAGCGCGGGGAGCAGTACTTC,CASSWERGEQYF
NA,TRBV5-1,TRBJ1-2,TGCGCCAGCAGCCCCCCGGGGGTTAACTATGGCTACACCTTC,CASSPPGVNYGYTF
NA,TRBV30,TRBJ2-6,TGTGCCTGGAGTGCTCCCGGGGCCAACGTCCTGACTTTC,CAWSAPGANVLTF
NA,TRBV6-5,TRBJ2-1,TGTGCCAGCAGTTCTCTAGGTAGCTCCTACAATGAGCAGTTCTTC,CASSSLGSSYNEQFF
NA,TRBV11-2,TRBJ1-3,TGTGCCAGCAGCTTAGATGCAGGGGCTGGAAACACCATATATTTT,CASSLDAGAGNTIYF
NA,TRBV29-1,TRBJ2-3,TGCAGCGTTGACGGCCAGTACCCGTTCGGCGGTACGCAGTATTTT,CSVDGQYPFGGTQYF
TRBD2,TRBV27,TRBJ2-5,TGTGCCAGCAGCCAAGGACTAGCGGGAGATCGCGAGACCCAGTACTTC,CASSQGLAGDRETQYF
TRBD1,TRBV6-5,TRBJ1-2,TGTGCCAGCAGTTACGACAGGGACGGCTACTATGGCTACACCTTC,CASSYDRDGYYGYTF
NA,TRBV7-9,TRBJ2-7,TGTGCCAGCAGCTTAGCCCCCCGGTCCTACGAGCAGTACTTC,CASSLAPRSYEQYF